This TCR beta chain was sequenced in a study of T cells after yellow fever vaccination. Study-wide results and limits: Re-detected after boosting: most primary clones, 95% to 98% of CD4 and 80% to 90% of CD8.

Of note for this clonotype: What it binds is not known.

TCRdb used MiXCR to reprocess the 5' RACE reads, holding one entry per CDR3 protein. The data show fewer than 400,000 distinct CDR3 sequences, around 10% seen once. Germline V gene sequence: CDR1 SGDLS, CDR2 YYNGEE. Trimming removed 4 bases from V and 7 bases from J; junction bases left unmatched: 6. The CDR3 is made up of 13 amino acids. The TCR originated in a man in his late teens or twenties who received the YFV17D yellow fever vaccine. The sample was CD4+ T cells sorted from PBMCs, taken 45 days after the yellow fever booster vaccination. The chain combines TRBV9 with TRBJ2-3; the match to TRBD2 covers 7 bases. CDR3 DNA: TGTGCCAGCAGCCGGGGGGAGCTTTATACGCAGTATTTT. It translates to CASSRGELYTQYF. Variable domain in full (rest from reference TRBV9 and TRBJ2-3): DSGVTQTPKHLITATGQRVTLRCSPRSGDLSVYWYQQSLDQGLQFLIQYYNGEERAKGNILERFSAQQFPDLHSELNLSSLELGDSALYFCASSRGELYTQYFGPGTRLTVL.